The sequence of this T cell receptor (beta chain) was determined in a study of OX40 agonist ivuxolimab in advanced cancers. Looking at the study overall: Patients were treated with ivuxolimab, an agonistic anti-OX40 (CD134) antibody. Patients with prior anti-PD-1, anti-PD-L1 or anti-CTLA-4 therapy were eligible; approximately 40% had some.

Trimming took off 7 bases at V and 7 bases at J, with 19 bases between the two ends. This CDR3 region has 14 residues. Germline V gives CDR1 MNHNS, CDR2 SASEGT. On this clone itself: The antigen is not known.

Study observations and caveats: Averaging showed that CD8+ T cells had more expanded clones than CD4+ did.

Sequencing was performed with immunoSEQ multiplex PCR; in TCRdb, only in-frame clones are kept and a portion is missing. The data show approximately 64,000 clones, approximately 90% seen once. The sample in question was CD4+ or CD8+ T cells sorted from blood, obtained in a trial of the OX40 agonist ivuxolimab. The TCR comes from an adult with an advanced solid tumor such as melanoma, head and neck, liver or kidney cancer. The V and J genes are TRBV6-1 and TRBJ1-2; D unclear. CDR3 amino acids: CASNQFSRTGGYTF. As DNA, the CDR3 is TGTGCCAGCAACCAATTCTCCCGGACTGGTGGCTACACCTTC.